The 7 T cell receptor beta chains given below trace back to one sample, sequenced in a study of graft-versus-host responses after intestinal transplantation. The method was immunoSEQ multiplex PCR; TCRdb's version includes in-frame clones alone and lacks a portion of them. The sample contains 65,000 to 85,000 clones, roughly 92% of which appear only once. Sequencing used bone marrow, obtained approximately 740 days after intestinal transplantation. These receptors were taken from a human patient who received an intestinal transplant, so some T cells may come from the graft donor.

The rearrangement uses TRBV2 and TRBJ1-1; tentatively, D is TRBD1 (5 bases). The CDR3 has 14 residues. Germline lookup yields CDR1 SNHLY and CDR2 FYNNEI. Trimming removed 1 base from V and 8 bases from J, with 14 bases in between. As DNA, the CDR3 is TGTGCCAGCAGTGAAGACCTCCCGCCAGGGGAAGCTTTCTTT. The encoded protein is CASSEDLPPGEAFF.

This clone was detected a few times. CDR3 DNA sequence: TGTGCCAGCAGTGAAGGGGGTTGGAGCAATCAGCCCCAGCATTTT. Its translation: CASSEGGWSNQPQHF. This sequence joins TRBV2 and TRBJ1-5; D is ambiguous. V gave up 1 base and J gave up 1 base, with 8 bases separating them. Germline loops: CDR1 SNHLY, CDR2 FYNNEI. The CDR3 extends over 15 amino acids.

V usage is TRBV5-4 and J usage is TRBJ1-1, with D uncertain. The V gene lost 0 bases and the J gene lost 0 bases, with 0 bases spanning the gap. CDR3 length: 12 amino acids. Germline CDR1 is SGHNT and CDR2 is YYREEE (reference sequence). The CDR3 here is CASSLVNTEAFF. The CDR3 region has the DNA TGTGCCAGCAGCTTGGTGAACACTGAAGCTTTCTTT.

The chain recombines TRBV5-6 with TRBJ1-2, with 12 bases matching TRBD1. There are 18 residues in the CDR3. V gave up 0 bases and J gave up 1 base; unmatched junction bases: 7. CDR1 is SGHDT, CDR2 YYEEEE, per germline. The CDR3 loop reads CASSLAMGQGANNYGYTF. CDR3 nucleotide sequence: TGTGCCAGCAGCTTGGCCATGGGACAGGGGGCGAATAACTATGGCTACACCTTC.

The V gene is TRBV7-6, the J gene TRBJ1-6; D unresolved. Germline loops: CDR1 SGHVS, CDR2 FNYEAQ. The CDR3 runs 12 residues. Trimming removed 3 bases at V and 8 bases at J, with 5 bases between. In DNA, the CDR3 is TGTGCCAGCAGCTTGTTTGATTCACCCCTCCACTTT. This gives the protein CASSLFDSPLHF. The entire variable domain, with the rest obtained from reference TRBV7-6 and TRBJ1-6, is as follows: GAGVSQSPRYKVTKRGQDVALRCDPISGHVSLYWYRQALGQGPEFLTYFNYEAQQDKSGLPNDRFSAERPEGSISTLTIQRTEQRDSAMYRCASSLFDSPLHFGNGTRLTVT.

This clone was detected only once. The chain has TRBV7-2 and TRBJ2-1; 10 bases agree with TRBD2. V shed 3 bases and J 7 bases; nucleotides not matched to a gene: 6. Per the germline V gene, CDR1 is SGHTA and CDR2 is FQGNSA. This CDR3 has 15 residues. The CDR3 nucleotides read TGTGCCAGCAGCTTGTCTAGCGGGAGCGAAAATGAGCAGTTCTTC. Protein: CASSLSSGSENEQFF.

The rearrangement links TRBV28 to TRBJ2-1, with D perhaps TRBD1 or TRBD2 (5 bases each). Germline V gives CDR1 MDHEN, CDR2 SYDVKM. With 2 bases removed from V and 12 bases from J, the gap between germline ends came to 20 bases. The CDR3 has 15 residues. The DNA of the CDR3 is TGTGCCAGCAGTTTACCCGGGACGGGACGAAGTGGGCAGTTCTTC. Its protein is CASSLPGTGRSGQFF.